Reported below is one T cell receptor (beta chain). The data belong to a study of CD8 T cells in Susac syndrome. CDR3 length: 16 residues. V lost 0 bases and J 6 bases, leaving 12 bases between the germline ends. Per germline, CDR1 SNHLY and CDR2 FYNNEI. Reverse transcription of about 0.45 to 1 ug RNA was performed with random hexamers. immunoSEQ multiplex PCR amplified TCR beta CDR3 across 54 Vbeta, 13 Jbeta. In TCRdb, the immunoSEQ multiplex PCR reads were re-called with MiXCR into one record per CDR3 protein. The sample has 71,000 or so distinct CDR3 sequences; 93% are singletons. Sequencing of TCR beta, carried out with a high-throughput approach, was applied to CD8+ and CD4+ T cells from the blood.

The receptor's source is a human donor with Susac syndrome. The sample comprised CD4+ T cells from PBMCs. This rearrangement joins TRBV2 to TRBJ1-6; D remains ambiguous. The CDR3 nucleotides read TGTGCCAGCAGTGAAGCCACAGCCGGCGGTAATTCACCCCTCCACTTT. Translating gives CASSEATAGGNSPLHF.